The rows below give T cell receptor beta chains drawn from one sample of a study of a mutant IDH1 vaccine in newly diagnosed glioma. This table comes from immunoSEQ multiplex PCR, and its TCRdb copy is limited to in-frame clones, with some not included. The sample records around 78,000 clones, roughly 90% being singletons. These receptors' targets are unknown. Sequenced material: PBMCs, taken from a glioma patient whose treatment included an IDH1 peptide vaccine. These receptors were obtained from a woman between 45 and 65 years old with glioma. Each CDR3 is given with its conserved first and last residue. Fields, in order: V gene, D gene, J gene, clone size, CDR3 DNA, CDR3 protein. A D gene is named only where the DNA matches it firmly. Clone size is not always given. Where it is, it says once, few, many or a class for expanded clones.

TRBV29-1	TRBD1	TRBJ1-1	-	TGCAGCGTGGTTGGACAGGTGAACACTGAAGCTTTCTTT	CSVVGQVNTEAFF
TRBV30	-	TRBJ1-2	-	TGTGCCTGGAGTCTCGGCGATGGCTACACCTTC	CAWSLGDGYTF
TRBV10-2	TRBD2	TRBJ2-1	-	TGCGCCAGCGGCGGAAGGAAGGCCCCGGGACTAGCGGGAGCTGGGGGATACAATGAGCAGTTCTTC	CASGGRKAPGLAGAGGYNEQFF
TRBV11-1	-	TRBJ1-2	-	TGTGCCAGCAGCCCGTCTAGACCGCCCTGGGGCTACACCTTC	CASSPSRPPWGYTF
TRBV5-4	-	TRBJ2-5	-	TGTGCCAGCAGCTTGAAGAGCGGAGGTCAAGAGACCCAGTACTTC	CASSLKSGGQETQYF
TRBV5-6	TRBD1	TRBJ1-2	-	TGTGCCAGCAGCGGAGCGCCCGGGACAGCCTATGGCTACACCTTC	CASSGAPGTAYGYTF
TRBV2	-	TRBJ1-1	-	TGTGCCAGCAGTGAATTGGTCAGAGGAGGGACTGAAGCTTTCTTT	CASSELVRGGTEAFF
TRBV28	-	TRBJ2-5	once	TGTGCCAGCAGTTTCCCTGCCCAAGAGACCCAGTACTTC	CASSFPAQETQYF
TRBV6-4	-	TRBJ1-6	-	TGTGCCAGCAGGATGACAGACCTGAATTCACCCCTCCACTTT	CASRMTDLNSPLHF
TRBV5-1	TRBD2	TRBJ2-1	few	TGCGCCAGCAGCTTGGCTAGCGGGGGTTACAATGAGCAGTTCTTC	CASSLASGGYNEQFF
TRBV30	-	TRBJ1-6	-	TGTGCCTGGAGCCTACGCGGGTCACCCCTCCACTTT	CAWSLRGSPLHF
TRBV27	-	TRBJ2-7	-	TGTGCCAGCAGTTTATTGGGGGTAGGGAACGAGCAGTACTTC	CASSLLGVGNEQYF
TRBV7-2	TRBD2	TRBJ2-7	once	TGTGCCAGCAGCTCTGCTAGCGGGAACTACGAGCAGTACTTC	CASSSASGNYEQYF
TRBV19	-	TRBJ2-7	-	TGTGCCACCAAACCGACAGACGGATACGAGCAGTACTTC	CATKPTDGYEQYF
TRBV18	TRBD2	TRBJ2-3	-	TGTGCCAGCTCACAACGACAGCCAGCGGGACCCGACACAGATACGCAGTATTTT	CASSQRQPAGPDTDTQYF
TRBV10-1	-	TRBJ1-3	-	TGCGCCAGCAGTGAGGGAGACACCATATATTTT	CASSEGDTIYF
TRBV19	-	TRBJ1-2	-	TGTGCCAGTAGTATGGTAGGGTCCACCTATGGCTACACCTTC	CASSMVGSTYGYTF
TRBV20-1	-	TRBJ2-1	-	TGCAGTGCTTCCGGGACCCATGAGCAGTTCTTC	CSASGTHEQFF
TRBV18	-	TRBJ1-4	-	TGTGCCAGCTCAAGAGGGACGGGGGAAAAACTGTTTTTT	CASSRGTGEKLFF
TRBV7-3	TRBD2	TRBJ2-7	-	TGTGCCAGCAGCTCTAGCGGTTACGAGCAGTACTTC	CASSSSGYEQYF
TRBV28	-	TRBJ1-4	-	TGTGCCAGCAGTTTATGGGGGGGAACTAATGAAAAACTGTTTTTT	CASSLWGGTNEKLFF
TRBV5-4	TRBD2	TRBJ2-7	-	TGTGCCAGCAGCCTAACTAGCGGGCGTTCCTACGAGCAGTACTTC	CASSLTSGRSYEQYF
TRBV7-2	-	TRBJ2-3	-	TGTGCCAGCAGCTTAGGGGTTCCGCCCGCGCAGTATTTT	CASSLGVPPAQYF
TRBV5-4	-	TRBJ2-7	once	TGTGCCAGCAGCTTAGGACGGTCCCACGAGCAGTACTTC	CASSLGRSHEQYF
TRBV28	-	TRBJ1-4	once	TGTGCCAGCAGTAACATCGGGGGCGGCCGCGGGGAAAAACTGTTTTTT	CASSNIGGGRGEKLFF
TRBV11-2	-	TRBJ1-2	-	TGTGCCAGCGCACGGAGGGGGGTTGGCTACACCTTC	CASARRGVGYTF
TRBV2	-	TRBJ2-1	once	TGTGCCAGCGGGGCAGGCCCTCCCCAGAACAATGAGCAGTTCTTC	CASGAGPPQNNEQFF
TRBV11-2	TRBD1	TRBJ1-4	-	TGTGCCAGCAGCTTAGCGGACAGGGAAGAAAAACTGTTTTTT	CASSLADREEKLFF
TRBV7-9	TRBD1	TRBJ1-1	-	TGTGCCAGCAGCCCGAGGGACAGACTAAACACTGAAGCTTTCTTT	CASSPRDRLNTEAFF
TRBV7-8	-	TRBJ1-1	-	TGTGCCAGCAGCTTAGAAGGGGGAATGAACACTGAAGCTTTCTTT	CASSLEGGMNTEAFF
TRBV6-8	-	TRBJ2-7	-	TGTGCCAGCAGTTCTCCGGGACCGAACTCCTACGAGCAGTACTTC	CASSSPGPNSYEQYF